The clone carrying this TCR beta chain was counted many times. The antigen is not known. This sample stems from a study of T-cell reconstitution after alpha-beta-depleted transplantation in children. General study points: Newly generated T cells supplied most T-cell counts and diversity one year post-transplant.

Germline V gives CDR1 MDHEN, CDR2 SYDVKM. The V end was cut by 2 bases, the J end by 6 bases, with 8 bases between. This CDR3 region has 12 residues. As it was prepared, the TCRbeta library received unique molecular identifiers. MiXCR, run by TCRdb on the PCR reads, gives a single entry per CDR3 protein. The sample has about 200,000 distinct CDR3 sequences, 6.6% seen once. The V and J genes are TRBV28 and TRBJ2-7; D remains unclear. Source: PBMCs, taken before TCRalphabeta/CD19-depleted stem cell transplant. The sequence was collected from a boy aged 2 to 10 with acute lymphoblastic leukemia, due to receive a stem cell transplant. The CDR3 sequence: CASSLLPSEQYF. Written as DNA, the CDR3 is TGTGCCAGCAGTTTACTCCCCTCCGAGCAGTACTTC.